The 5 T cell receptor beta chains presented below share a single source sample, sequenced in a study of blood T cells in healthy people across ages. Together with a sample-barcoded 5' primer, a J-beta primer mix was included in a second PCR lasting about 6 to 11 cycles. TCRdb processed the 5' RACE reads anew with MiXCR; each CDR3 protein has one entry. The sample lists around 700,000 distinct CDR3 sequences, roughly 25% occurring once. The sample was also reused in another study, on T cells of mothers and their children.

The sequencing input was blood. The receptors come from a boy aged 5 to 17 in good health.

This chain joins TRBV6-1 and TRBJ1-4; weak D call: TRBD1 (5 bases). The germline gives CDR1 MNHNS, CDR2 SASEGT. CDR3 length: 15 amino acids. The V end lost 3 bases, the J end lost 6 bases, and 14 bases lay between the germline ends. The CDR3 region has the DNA TGTGCCAGCAGTGATTTCGGGGGTGCATATGAAAAACTGTTTTTT. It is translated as CASSDFGGAYEKLFF.

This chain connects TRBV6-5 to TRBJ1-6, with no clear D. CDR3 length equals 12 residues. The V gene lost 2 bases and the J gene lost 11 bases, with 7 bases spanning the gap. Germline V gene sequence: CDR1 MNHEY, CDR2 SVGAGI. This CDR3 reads CASSYGETPLHF. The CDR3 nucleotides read TGTGCCAGCAGTTACGGGGAGACACCCCTCCACTTT.

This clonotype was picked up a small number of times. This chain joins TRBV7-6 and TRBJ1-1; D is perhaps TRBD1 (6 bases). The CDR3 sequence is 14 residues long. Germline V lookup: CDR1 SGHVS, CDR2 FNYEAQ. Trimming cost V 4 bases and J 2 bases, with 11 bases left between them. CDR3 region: CASSSTGPNTEAFF. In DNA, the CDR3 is TGTGCCAGCAGCTCGACAGGACCAAACACTGAAGCTTTCTTT. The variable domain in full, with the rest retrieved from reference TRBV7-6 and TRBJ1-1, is GAGVSQSPRYKVTKRGQDVALRCDPISGHVSLYWYRQALGQGPEFLTYFNYEAQQDKSGLPNDRFSAERPEGSISTLTIQRTEQRDSAMYRCASSSTGPNTEAFFGQGTRLTVV.

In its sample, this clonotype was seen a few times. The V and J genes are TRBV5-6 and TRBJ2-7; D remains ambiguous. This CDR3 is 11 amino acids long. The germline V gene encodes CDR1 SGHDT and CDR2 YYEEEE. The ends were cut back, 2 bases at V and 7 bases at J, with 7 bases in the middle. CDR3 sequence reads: CASSFGKEQYF. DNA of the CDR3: TGTGCCAGCAGCTTTGGGAAAGAGCAGTACTTC.

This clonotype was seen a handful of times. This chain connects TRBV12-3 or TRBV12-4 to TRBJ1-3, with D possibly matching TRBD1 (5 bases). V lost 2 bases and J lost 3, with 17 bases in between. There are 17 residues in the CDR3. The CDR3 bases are TGTGCCAGCAGTTTATTAGTCAGGGCCAGAATTGGAAACACCATATATTTT. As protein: CASSLLVRARIGNTIYF.